The following is a T cell receptor (beta chain) sequence with its context. This clonotype was seen at least ten times. The antigen this receptor binds is unknown. One end of the junction varies from germline; a read error may be responsible. Lymph node samples were obtained from the axillary draining lymph nodes of breast cancer patients. The CDR3 numbers 15 residues from cysteine through phenylalanine. Solely the CDR3 DNA is kept, with 45 bases framed from the first base. TCRdb names Illumina HiSeq 2000 as the instrument used. Multiplex PCR amplification was used to generate the TCR beta chain libraries. High-throughput sequencing was used to analyze the amplified TCR beta chain products. TCRdb reran the public reads through fastp at Q25 and MiXCR, keeping productive beta chains. Identical CDR3 protein sequences are pooled into one entry, listed with their most common genes and DNA. For this sample there are 130,000 or so distinct CDR3 sequences; 21% appear just once. The ten top clones hold 2% to 2.5% of the sample.

The data originate from a study of breast tumors, draining lymph nodes, adjacent tissues (dated by TCRdb to 2015 to 2016). As for the study more broadly: In breast cancer patients, the study compared the TCR beta repertoires of tumor, adjacent nontumor tissue and axillary lymph nodes. In human breast cancer, the study set out to evaluate how tumor, surrounding tissue and draining lymph node repertoires relate to one another and whether T cells may move between these sites.

What the work shows at the level of the full study, not this receptor alone: The data were considered consistent with the idea that most tumor T cells come from the lymph node and then expand in tumor tissue. Tumors showed preferential V and J gene usage, and their T-cell repertoire diversity fell below that of lymph nodes yet above that of nontumor tissue. In luminal-like breast cancer, tumor and nontumor tissue repertoires resembled each other significantly more than in basal-like breast cancer. The conclusion that tumor T cells originate in lymph nodes was framed as consistent with a hypothesis rather than directly demonstrated.

The sequence came from a female donor with breast cancer. Some clones in this sample may be carry-over from other donors' samples. The rearrangement joined TRBV12-3 or TRBV12-4 to TRBJ2-3; the D gene remains uncertain. The sample comprised axillary lymph node tissue. The CDR3 region reads CASSFRDIGTNTQYF. The DNA sequence is TGTGCCAGCAGTTTCCGTGACATAGGCACAAATACGCAGTATTTT.